The count of the clone carrying this TCR beta chain is one. This specimen belongs to a study of blood T cell repertoires in COVID-19. Study context: COVID-19 samples collected from the United States, Italy and Spain covered acute and convalescent phases. T cells, B-cell-depleted T cells, or PBMCs provided the cDNA or gDNA that served as material.

In the study's own analysis: The assay estimated nucleated cells by amplifying reference gene primers. This table comes from immunoSEQ multiplex PCR, and its TCRdb copy is limited to in-frame clones, with some not included. V, J and clone size were drawn from that table, and D and trimming were deduced from the DNA. Here the sample spans under 300,000 clones, about 86% being singletons. The sequenced material came from peripheral blood. The TCR comes from an older woman with active or convalescent COVID-19.

Here the CDR3 DNA reads TGCGCCAGCAGCTGGACAGGGGGAAACGAGCAGTACTTC. Its translation: CASSWTGGNEQYF. V gene TRBV5-1 combines with J gene TRBJ2-7, with 10 bases matching TRBD1. The CDR3 is 13 residues long. The V and J ends lost 3 bases and 5 bases, in that order; junction bases with no gene match: 2. CDR1 and CDR2 (germline): SGHRS, YFSETQ. Full variable domain (rest looked up from reference TRBV5-1 and TRBJ2-7): KAGVTQTPRYLIKTRGQQVTLSCSPISGHRSVSWYQQTPGQGLQFLFEYFSETQRNKGNFPGRFSGRQFSNSRSEMNVSTLELGDSALYLCASSWTGGNEQYFGPGTRLTVT.